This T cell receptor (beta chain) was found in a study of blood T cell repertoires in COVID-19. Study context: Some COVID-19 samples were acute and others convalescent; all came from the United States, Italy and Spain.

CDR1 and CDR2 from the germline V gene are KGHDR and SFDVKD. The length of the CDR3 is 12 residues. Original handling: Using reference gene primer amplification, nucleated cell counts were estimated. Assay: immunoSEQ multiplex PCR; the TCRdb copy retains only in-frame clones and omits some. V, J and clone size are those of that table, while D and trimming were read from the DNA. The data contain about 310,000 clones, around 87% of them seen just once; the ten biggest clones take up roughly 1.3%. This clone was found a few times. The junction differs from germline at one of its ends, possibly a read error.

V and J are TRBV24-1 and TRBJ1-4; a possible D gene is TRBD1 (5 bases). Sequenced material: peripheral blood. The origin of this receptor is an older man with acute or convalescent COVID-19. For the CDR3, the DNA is TGCCCCACGGAGGGGTTTGTAGAAAAACTGTTTTTT. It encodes CPTEGFVEKLFF.